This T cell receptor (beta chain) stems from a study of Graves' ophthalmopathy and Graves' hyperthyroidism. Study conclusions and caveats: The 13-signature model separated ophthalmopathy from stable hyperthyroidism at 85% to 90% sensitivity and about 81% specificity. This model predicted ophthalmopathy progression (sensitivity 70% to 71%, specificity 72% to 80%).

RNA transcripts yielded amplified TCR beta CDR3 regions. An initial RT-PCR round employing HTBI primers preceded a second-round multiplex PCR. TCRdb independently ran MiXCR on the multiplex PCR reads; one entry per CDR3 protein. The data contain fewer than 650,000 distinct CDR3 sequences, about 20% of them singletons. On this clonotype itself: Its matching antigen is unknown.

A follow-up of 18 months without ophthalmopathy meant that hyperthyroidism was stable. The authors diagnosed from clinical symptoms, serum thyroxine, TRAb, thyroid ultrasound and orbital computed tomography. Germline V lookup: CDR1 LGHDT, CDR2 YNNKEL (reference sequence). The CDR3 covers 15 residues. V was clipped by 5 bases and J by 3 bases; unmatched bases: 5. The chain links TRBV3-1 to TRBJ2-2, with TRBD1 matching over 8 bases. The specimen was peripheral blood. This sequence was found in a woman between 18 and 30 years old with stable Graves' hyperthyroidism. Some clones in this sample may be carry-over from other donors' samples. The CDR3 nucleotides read TGTGCCAGCAGCGCCCGGGACAGGTACACCGGGGAGCTGTTTTTT. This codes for CASSARDRYTGELFF.